This TCR beta chain was retrieved from a study of monozygotic twins with inflammatory bowel disease. TCRalpha and TCRbeta cDNA underwent two nested PCRs of roughly 17 and 9 cycles. TCRdb re-called the 5' RACE reads and catalogs CDR3 proteins one per entry, DNA excluded. This sample's table has about 380,000 distinct CDR3 sequences. Germline CDR1 is SGHTA and CDR2 is FQGTGA. This CDR3 is 13 amino acids long. Whole-study results and caveats: Individual T cell subtypes were not distinguishable.

Turning to this clonotype: Its antigen is unknown.

The chain uses TRBV7-3 and TRBJ1-5; TCRdb picks TRBD1, but there is no DNA to check that call. Material: blood. This receptor was obtained from a human donor with ulcerative colitis or Crohn's disease, or a healthy co-twin of an affected twin (not recorded which). The CDR3 sequence is CASSRGQGSPQHF. Full variable domain (remainder filled in from reference TRBV7-3 and TRBJ1-5): GAGVSQTPSNKVTEKGKYVELRCDPISGHTALYWYRQSLGQGPEFLIYFQGTGAADDSGLPNDRFFAVRPEGSVSTLKIQRTERGDSAVYLCASSRGQGSPQHFGDGTRLSIL.